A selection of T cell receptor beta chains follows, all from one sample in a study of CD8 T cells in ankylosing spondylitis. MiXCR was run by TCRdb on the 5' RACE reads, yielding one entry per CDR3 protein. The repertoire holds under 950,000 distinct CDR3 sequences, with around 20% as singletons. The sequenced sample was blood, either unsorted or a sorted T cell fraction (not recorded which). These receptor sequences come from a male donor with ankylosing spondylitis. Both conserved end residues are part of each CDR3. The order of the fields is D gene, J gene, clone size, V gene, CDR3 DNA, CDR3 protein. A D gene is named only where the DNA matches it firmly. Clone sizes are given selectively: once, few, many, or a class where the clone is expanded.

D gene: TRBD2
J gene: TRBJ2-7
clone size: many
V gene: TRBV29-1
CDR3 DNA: TGCAGCGCCTCCGAGGGAGGGTTCGAGCAGTACTTC
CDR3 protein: CSASEGGFEQYF

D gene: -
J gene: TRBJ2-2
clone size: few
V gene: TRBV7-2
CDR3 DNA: TGTGCCAGCAGCTTAGTGCGGCAAAACGGGGAGCTGTTTTTT
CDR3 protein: CASSLVRQNGELFF

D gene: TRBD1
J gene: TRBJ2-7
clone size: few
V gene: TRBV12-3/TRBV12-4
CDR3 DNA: TGTGCCAGCAGCACGGGACAGTACTACGAGCAGTACTTC
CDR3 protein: CASSTGQYYEQYF

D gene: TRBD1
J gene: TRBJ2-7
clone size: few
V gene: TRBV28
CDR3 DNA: TGTGCCAGCAGCCACAGGGGGCTGGGCGAGCAGTACTTC
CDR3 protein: CASSHRGLGEQYF

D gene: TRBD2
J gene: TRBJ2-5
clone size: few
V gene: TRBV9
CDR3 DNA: TGTGCCAGCAGCGTAGGGCTAGCGGGACTGGAGACCCAGTACTTC
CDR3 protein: CASSVGLAGLETQYF

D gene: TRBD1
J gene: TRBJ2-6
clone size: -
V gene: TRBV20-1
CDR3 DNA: TGCAGTGCTCGCTCAGGGACAGGGGATACCTCTGGGGCCAACGTCCTGACTTTC
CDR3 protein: CSARSGTGDTSGANVLTF

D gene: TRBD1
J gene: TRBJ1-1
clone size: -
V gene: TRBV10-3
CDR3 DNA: TGTGCCATCGCAGGGGAGGGGGCGAACACTGAAGCTTTCTTT
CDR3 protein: CAIAGEGANTEAFF

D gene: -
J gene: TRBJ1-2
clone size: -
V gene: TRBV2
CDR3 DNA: TGTGCCAGCAGTGAGGGGTACTACTATGGCTACACCTTC
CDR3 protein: CASSEGYYYGYTF

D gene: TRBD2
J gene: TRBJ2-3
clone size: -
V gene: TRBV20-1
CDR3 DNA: TGCAGTGCAAAGTCTAGCGGGAGGGCCCCTCGGATAGGCACAGATACGCAGTATTTT
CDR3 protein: CSAKSSGRAPRIGTDTQYF

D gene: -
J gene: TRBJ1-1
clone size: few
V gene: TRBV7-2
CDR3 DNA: TGTGCCAGCAGCCTGGAGCCGGGACAAACTGAAGCTTTCTTT
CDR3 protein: CASSLEPGQTEAFF

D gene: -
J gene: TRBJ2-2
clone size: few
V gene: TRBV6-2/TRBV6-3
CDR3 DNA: TGTGCCAGCAGCCCGTCCGACACCGGGGAGCTGTTTTTT
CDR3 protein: CASSPSDTGELFF

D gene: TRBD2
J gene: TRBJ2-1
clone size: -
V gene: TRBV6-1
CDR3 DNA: TGTGCCAGCAAACTAGCGGGGGGGCGGGATGAGCAGTTCTTC
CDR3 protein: CASKLAGGRDEQFF

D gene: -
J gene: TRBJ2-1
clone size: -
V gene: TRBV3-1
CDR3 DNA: TGTGCCAGCAGCCCCTCCCCACACGGACAAAACGGGGGTGGGGCCTACAATGAGCAGTTCTTC
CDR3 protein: CASSPSPHGQNGGGAYNEQFF

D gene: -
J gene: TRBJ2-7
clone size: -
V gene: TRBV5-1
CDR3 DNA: TGCGCCAGCAGCTCCCTCGGTGAGAGCTACTACGAGCAGTACTTC
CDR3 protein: CASSSLGESYYEQYF

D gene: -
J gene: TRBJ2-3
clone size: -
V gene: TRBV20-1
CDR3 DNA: TGCAGTGCCGAGGGGGTAGCGGTTTTCACAGATACGCAGTATTTT
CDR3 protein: CSAEGVAVFTDTQYF

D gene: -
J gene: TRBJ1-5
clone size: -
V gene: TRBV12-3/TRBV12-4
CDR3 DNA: TGTGCCAGCAGGACCGGACAGTATAGCAATCAGCCCCAGCATTTT
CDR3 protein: CASRTGQYSNQPQHF

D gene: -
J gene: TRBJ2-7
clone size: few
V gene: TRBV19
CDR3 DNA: TGTGCCAGTAGTCTGGTAGCCGACTACTACGAGCAGTACTTC
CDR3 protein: CASSLVADYYEQYF

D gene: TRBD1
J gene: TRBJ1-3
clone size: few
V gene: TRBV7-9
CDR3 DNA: TGTGCCAGCAGCCCCGGGACAGGGCAATCTGGAAACACCATATATTTT
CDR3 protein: CASSPGTGQSGNTIYF

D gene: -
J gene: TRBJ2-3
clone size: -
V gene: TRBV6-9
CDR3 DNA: TGTGCCAGCAGTTATCACCGTATCGGCGGATTCACAGATACGCAGTATTTT
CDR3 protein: CASSYHRIGGFTDTQYF

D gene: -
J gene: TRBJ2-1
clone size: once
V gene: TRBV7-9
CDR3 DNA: TGTGCCAGCAGCTTGATTCAGGGATCTTACAATGAGCAGTTCTTC
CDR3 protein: CASSLIQGSYNEQFF

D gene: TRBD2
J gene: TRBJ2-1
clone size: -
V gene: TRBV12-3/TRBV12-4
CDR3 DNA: TGTGTCAGCACCCCTCTAGCGGGGGGCTACAATGAGCAGTTCTTC
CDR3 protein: CVSTPLAGGYNEQFF

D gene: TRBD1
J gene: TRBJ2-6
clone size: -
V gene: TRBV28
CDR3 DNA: TGTGCCAGCAGCTTAGCCCCGGGACAGGGGACGGGGGCCAACGTCCTGACTTTC
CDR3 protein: CASSLAPGQGTGANVLTF

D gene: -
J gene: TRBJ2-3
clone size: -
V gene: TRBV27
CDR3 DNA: TGTGCCAGCACCCTCCTCGTGGGGGGCACAGATACGCAGTATTTT
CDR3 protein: CASTLLVGGTDTQYF

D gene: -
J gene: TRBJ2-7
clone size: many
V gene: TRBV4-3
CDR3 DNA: TGCGCCAGCAGCCAAGATTTTGGGGGGAGTCGGGGGATTACCTACGAGCAGTACTTC
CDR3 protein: CASSQDFGGSRGITYEQYF

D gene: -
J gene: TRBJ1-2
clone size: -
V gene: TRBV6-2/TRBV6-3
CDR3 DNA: TGTGCCAGCAGTTACTCTGGGGCAGGAGAACTTAACTATGGCTACACCTTC
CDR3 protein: CASSYSGAGELNYGYTF

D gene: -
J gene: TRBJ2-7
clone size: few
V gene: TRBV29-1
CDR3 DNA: TGCAGCGTTATCGGGGTAGGGTTCTCCTACGAGCAGTACTTC
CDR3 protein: CSVIGVGFSYEQYF

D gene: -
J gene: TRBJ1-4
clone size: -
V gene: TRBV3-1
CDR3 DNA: TGTGCCAGCAGCCAAACAGATGAAAAACTGTTTTTT
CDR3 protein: CASSQTDEKLFF

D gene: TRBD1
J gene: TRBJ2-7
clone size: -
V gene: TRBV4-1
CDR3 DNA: TGCGCCAGCAGACACGGGACAGCGCCTTCCTACGAGCAGTACTTC
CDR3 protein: CASRHGTAPSYEQYF

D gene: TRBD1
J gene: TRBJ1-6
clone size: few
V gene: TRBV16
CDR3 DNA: TGTGCCAGCAGCCGATATGGAAGACAGGGAGGGAATGTAAAGTCCTATAATTCACCCCTCCACTTT
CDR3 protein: CASSRYGRQGGNVKSYNSPLHF

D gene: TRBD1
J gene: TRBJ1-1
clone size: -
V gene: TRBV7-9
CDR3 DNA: TGTGCCAGCAGCTTACCTCCGGACAGGTTGGGTGGCACTGAAGCTTTCTTT
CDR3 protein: CASSLPPDRLGGTEAFF

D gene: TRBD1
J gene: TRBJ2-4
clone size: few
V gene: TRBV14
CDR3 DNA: TGTGCCAGCAGCCAACTTGACAGGGACATTCAGTACTTC
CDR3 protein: CASSQLDRDIQYF

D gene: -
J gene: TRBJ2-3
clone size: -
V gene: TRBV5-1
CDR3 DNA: TGCGCCAGCAGCTTGGATCCGAGCGGGACAACAGATACGCAGTATTTT
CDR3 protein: CASSLDPSGTTDTQYF

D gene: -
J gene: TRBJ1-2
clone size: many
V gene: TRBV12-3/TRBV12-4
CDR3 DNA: TGTGCCAGCGGGAGGGGGGCCCGCAACTATGGCTACACCTTC
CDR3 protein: CASGRGARNYGYTF

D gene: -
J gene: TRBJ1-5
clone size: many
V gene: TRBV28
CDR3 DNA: TGTGCCAGCAGTTTTGGGGGTCGGAGCAATCAGCCCCAGCATTTT
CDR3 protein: CASSFGGRSNQPQHF

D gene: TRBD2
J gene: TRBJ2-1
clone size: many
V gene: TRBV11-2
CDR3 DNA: TGTGCCAGCAGCTTACCTAGCGGGAGGACGGATGAGCAGTTCTTC
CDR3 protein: CASSLPSGRTDEQFF

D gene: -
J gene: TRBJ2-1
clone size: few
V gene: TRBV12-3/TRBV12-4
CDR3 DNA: TGTGCCAGCACCGGTTCCAATGAGCAGTTCTTC
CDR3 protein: CASTGSNEQFF

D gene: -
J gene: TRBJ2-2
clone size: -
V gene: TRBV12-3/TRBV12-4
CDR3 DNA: TGTGCCAGCAGTTTTATAGTCGGGGAGCTGTTTTTT
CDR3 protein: CASSFIVGELFF

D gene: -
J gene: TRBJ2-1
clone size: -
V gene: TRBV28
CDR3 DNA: TGTGCCAGCCTACGAGGGGACTACAATGAGCAGTTCTTC
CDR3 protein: CASLRGDYNEQFF

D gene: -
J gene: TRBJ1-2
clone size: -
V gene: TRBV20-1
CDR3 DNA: TGCAGTGCTAAGGAAGCGGCCGGAGGGTATGGCTACACCTTC
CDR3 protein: CSAKEAAGGYGYTF

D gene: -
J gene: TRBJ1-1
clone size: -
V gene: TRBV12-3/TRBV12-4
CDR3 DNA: TGTGCCAGCAGATTTACCGGGAACACTGAAGCTTTCTTT
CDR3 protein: CASRFTGNTEAFF

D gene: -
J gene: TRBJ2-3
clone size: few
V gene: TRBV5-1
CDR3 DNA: TGCGCCAGCAGCCTCTTGGGTAGGCTCCAGAGGGCAGATACGCAGTATTTT
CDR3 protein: CASSLLGRLQRADTQYF

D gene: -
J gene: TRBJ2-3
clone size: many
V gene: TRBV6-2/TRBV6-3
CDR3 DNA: TGTGCCAGCAGCCCACAGGGTTCAGCTAGCACAGATACGCAGTATTTT
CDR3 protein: CASSPQGSASTDTQYF

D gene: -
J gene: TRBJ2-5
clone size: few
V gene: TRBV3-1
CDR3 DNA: TGTGCCAGCAGCCAACGAACTAGTTTCGGTGAGACCCAGTACTTC
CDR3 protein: CASSQRTSFGETQYF

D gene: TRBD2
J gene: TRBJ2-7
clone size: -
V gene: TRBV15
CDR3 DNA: TGTGCCACCAGCAGAGCCACTAGCGGGAGTGGCGAGCAGTACTTC
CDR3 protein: CATSRATSGSGEQYF

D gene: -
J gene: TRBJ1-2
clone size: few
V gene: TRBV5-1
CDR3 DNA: TGCGCCAGCAGCTTGGGTCTACAGGGTGGCTACACCTTC
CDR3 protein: CASSLGLQGGYTF

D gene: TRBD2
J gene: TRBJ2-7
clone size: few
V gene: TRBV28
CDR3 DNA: TGTGCCAGCAGTTTAGGGGACTACCCCTACGAGCAGTACTTC
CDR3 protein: CASSLGDYPYEQYF

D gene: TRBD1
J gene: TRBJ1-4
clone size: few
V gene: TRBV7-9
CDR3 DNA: TGTGCCAGCAGTGGTGACAGGGCCCAAACCTTTAATGAAAAACTGTTTTTT
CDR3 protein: CASSGDRAQTFNEKLFF

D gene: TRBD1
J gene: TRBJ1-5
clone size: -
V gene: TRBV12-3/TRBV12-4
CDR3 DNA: TGTGCCAGCAGTAAACAGGGGTGGAGTCAGCCCCAGCATTTT
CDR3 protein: CASSKQGWSQPQHF

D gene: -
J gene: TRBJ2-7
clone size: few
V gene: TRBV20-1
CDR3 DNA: TGCAGTGCTAGAGATCGGCGTGGGGGGTGGGGAGAGCAGTACTTC
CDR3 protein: CSARDRRGGWGEQYF

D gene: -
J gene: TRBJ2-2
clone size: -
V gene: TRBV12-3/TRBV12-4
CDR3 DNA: TGTGCCAGCAGTTTTGGAGGCGCCGGGGAGCTGTTTTTT
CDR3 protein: CASSFGGAGELFF

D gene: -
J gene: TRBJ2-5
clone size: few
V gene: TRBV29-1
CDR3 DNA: TGCAGCGCCCCCGACGGAAACCAAGAGACCCAGTACTTC
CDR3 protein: CSAPDGNQETQYF

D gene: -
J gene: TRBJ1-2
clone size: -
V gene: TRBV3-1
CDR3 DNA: TGTGCCAGCAGCCAAGAAGTCGGGACACCTAATAGGACCTTC
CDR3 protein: CASSQEVGTPNRTF

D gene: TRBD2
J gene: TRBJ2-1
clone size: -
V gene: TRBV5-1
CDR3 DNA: TGCGCCAGCAGCTTGGCGTACCCGACTAGCGTGGCTGAGCAGTTCTTC
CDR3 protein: CASSLAYPTSVAEQFF

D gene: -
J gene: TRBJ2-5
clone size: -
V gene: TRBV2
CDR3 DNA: TGTGCCAGCGGTAGGGAACGGAGAGGAGAAGAGACCCAGTACTTC
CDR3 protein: CASGRERRGEETQYF

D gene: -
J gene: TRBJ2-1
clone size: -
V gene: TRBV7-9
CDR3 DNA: TGTGCCAGCAGCTTTGCAGAGGGACCCTCCTACAATGAGCAGTTCTTC
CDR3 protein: CASSFAEGPSYNEQFF

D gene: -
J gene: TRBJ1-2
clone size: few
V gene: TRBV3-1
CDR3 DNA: TGTGCCAGCAGCCAAGAGGGTTTGGCCTACACCTTC
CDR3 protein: CASSQEGLAYTF

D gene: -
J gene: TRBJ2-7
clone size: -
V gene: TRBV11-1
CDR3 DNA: TGTGCCAGCAGCTTAGGGTTCTTGAGTATGGGGGTCGCCGACGAGCAGTACTTC
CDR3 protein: CASSLGFLSMGVADEQYF

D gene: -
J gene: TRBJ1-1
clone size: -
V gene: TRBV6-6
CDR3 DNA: TGTGCCAGCAGTTCCCCGGAGGCTGAAGCTTTCTTT
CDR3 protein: CASSSPEAEAFF

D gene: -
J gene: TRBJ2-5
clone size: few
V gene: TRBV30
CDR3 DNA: TGTGCCTGGAGTGTAACAGGGGAGACCCAGTACTTC
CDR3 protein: CAWSVTGETQYF